This TCR beta chain was identified during a study of blood T cell repertoires in COVID-19. Study as a whole: PBMCs, B-cell-depleted T cells, or T cells provided the cDNA or gDNA that made up the material.

Sequenced by immunoSEQ multiplex PCR; TCRdb stores in-frame clones only, minus some. The data show some 380,000 clones, 70% to 90% seen once. Participants were aged roughly 18 to 90 years, lived in over 20 US areas, and enrolled virtually. Sequencing input: PBMCs or T cells enriched from blood (not recorded which). The clonotype originates from a woman between 35 and 50 years old with acute COVID-19.

CDR3 sequence (DNA): TGTGCCAGCAGCTTAGACAGGGTACGGTCACCCCTCCACTTT. Protein product: CASSLDRVRSPLHF. The chain uses TRBV7-8 and TRBJ1-6; weak D call: TRBD1 (6 bases). The germline CDR1 and CDR2 sequences are SGHVS and FQNEAQ. The CDR3 totals 14 residues. V lost 1 base to trimming and J lost 10 bases, with 11 bases between them.